Following are 27 T cell receptor beta chains from one sample sequenced in a study of T-cell reconstitution after alpha-beta-depleted transplantation in children. Molecular barcoding with unique molecular identifiers was used for the TCRbeta library. TCRdb reprocessed the PCR reads with MiXCR, giving one entry per CDR3 protein. The profile shows hundreds of thousands of distinct CDR3 sequences, about 10% of them singletons. Sequencing was performed on PBMCs from the stem cell graft donor, taken from the stem cell graft. Source of these receptors: a human donor who donated a stem cell graft to a child with acute myeloid leukemia.

This clonotype was found many times. The rearrangement links TRBV7-3 to TRBJ2-7; D not certain. The CDR3 length is 12 residues. Trimming shortened V by 7 bases and J by 5 bases, and 12 bases separated the two germline ends. From germline, CDR1 is SGHTA and CDR2 FQGTGA. CDR3 coding DNA: TGTGCCAGCAACCTCGGTGAGGACGAGCAGTACTTC. Translation: CASNLGEDEQYF.

The V and J genes are TRBV7-8 and TRBJ2-1, with no clear D. Trimming stripped 1 base from V and 9 bases from J, with 7 bases between. Germline V gene sequence: CDR1 SGHVS, CDR2 FQNEAQ. The CDR3 runs to 12 residues. CDR3 DNA: TGTGCCAGCAGCTTAGACGGGCGTGAGCAGTTCTTC. This gives the protein CASSLDGREQFF. Complete variable domain (other parts from reference TRBV7-8 and TRBJ2-1): GAGVSQSPRYKVAKRGQDVALRCDPISGHVSLFWYQQALGQGPEFLTYFQNEAQLDKSGLPSDRFFAERPEGSVSTLKIQRTQQEDSAVYLCASSLDGREQFFGPGTRLTVL.

This clonotype was counted only a few times. The chain combines TRBV28 with TRBJ1-3; TRBD1 matches 7 bases. The CDR3 contains 15 residues. From germline, CDR1 is MDHEN and CDR2 SYDVKM. Trimming took 4 bases from V and 0 from J; bases not matched to a gene: 3. CDR3 amino acids: CASSSQGHSGNTIYF. In DNA form, the CDR3 reads TGTGCCAGCAGTTCACAGGGGCACTCTGGAAACACCATATATTTT.

The gene calls are TRBV4-2 and TRBJ2-7; D may be TRBD2 (7 bases). V was cut by 4 bases and J by 0 bases, with 25 bases left in between. There are 19 residues in the CDR3. The germline V gene has CDR1 LGHNA and CDR2 YNFKEQ. In DNA form, the CDR3 reads TGTGCCAGCAGCCCGGGGGGCCCAGCGGATACCGTGAGCTCCTACGAGCAGTACTTC. Amino acid sequence: CASSPGGPADTVSSYEQYF.

This clonotype showed up many times. This sequence joins TRBV28 and TRBJ2-1; no definite D call. This CDR3 is 15 amino acids long. CDR1 is MDHEN, CDR2 SYDVKM, per germline. The V end was cut by 3 bases, the J end by 3 bases, with 12 bases between. CDR3 protein: CASSFPRDIYNEQFF. The CDR3 region has the DNA TGTGCCAGCAGTTTTCCCAGAGACATCTACAATGAGCAGTTCTTC.

V usage is TRBV20-1 and J usage is TRBJ2-1; D unclear. CDR1 and CDR2 (germline): DFQATT, SNEGSKA (reference sequence). This CDR3 has 13 amino acids. The ends were cut back, 5 bases at V and 7 bases at J, with 15 bases in the middle. CDR3 sequence (DNA): TGCAGTGCTCCCTCGGATAGAGGAAATGAGCAGTTCTTC. It translates to CSAPSDRGNEQFF.

To note about this clonotype: This may stem from a read error, because a much larger clone lies one nucleotide away. The gene calls are TRBV29-1 and TRBJ2-3; D call uncertain. The CDR3 has 11 amino acids. Germline V gene lookup returns CDR1 SQVTM and CDR2 ANQGSEA. The CDR3 protein is CSVENGDRQYF. In DNA, the CDR3 is TGCAGCGTTGAAAATGGAGATAGGCAGTATTTT.

This clonotype occurred many times. This chain links TRBV5-8 with TRBJ2-1; 10 bases map to TRBD2. The germline CDR1 and CDR2 sequences are SGHTS and YDEGEE. The V gene end was trimmed by 4 bases and the J gene end by 7 bases; junction bases not matched to a gene: 8. This CDR3 is built from 15 residues. The CDR3 sequence: CASSPGLAVGNEQFF. The DNA of the CDR3 is TGTGCCAGCAGCCCAGGACTAGCGGTGGGTAATGAGCAGTTCTTC.

The chain has TRBV5-1 and TRBJ2-1; TRBD2 aligns across 14 bases. Germline V gene sequence: CDR1 SGHRS, CDR2 YFSETQ. V shed 3 bases and J 9 bases; nucleotides not matched to a gene: 8. This CDR3 has 16 amino acids. CDR3 loop: CASSSGTSGSVVEQFF. In DNA, the CDR3 is TGCGCCAGCAGCTCTGGGACTAGCGGGAGTGTCGTTGAGCAGTTCTTC. The whole variable domain, remainder taken from reference TRBV5-1 and TRBJ2-1, is KAGVTQTPRYLIKTRGQQVTLSCSPISGHRSVSWYQQTPGQGLQFLFEYFSETQRNKGNFPGRFSGRQFSNSRSEMNVSTLELGDSALYLCASSSGTSGSVVEQFFGPGTRLTVL.

Ten or more counts support this clonotype. V gene TRBV2 combines with J gene TRBJ2-2, with TRBD2 matching 10 bases. CDR1 SNHLY and CDR2 FYNNEI come from the germline V gene. V shed 2 bases, J shed 7 bases, and the junction held 4 bases outside the gene matches. This CDR3 has 15 residues. The CDR3 DNA reads TGTGCCAGCAGTGAACTAGCGGGAGAAGGCGGGGAGCTGTTTTTT. This encodes CASSELAGEGGELFF.

This clonotype was counted at least ten times. The CDR3 DNA reads as TGTGCCAGCAGCTTAAGGGGGGACAGGGAATTGGGGTCGAACACCGGGGAGCTGTTTTTT. This sequence encodes CASSLRGDRELGSNTGELFF. V and J are TRBV7-3 and TRBJ2-2; 9 nucleotides line up with TRBD1. Germline values: CDR1 SGHTA, CDR2 FQGTGA. V lost 1 base, J lost 0 bases, and 12 bases stayed unmatched. The CDR3 runs to 20 residues.

This rearrangement joins TRBV6-5 to TRBJ2-2; TRBD2 matches at 7 bases. CDR1 is MNHEY, CDR2 SVGAGI, per germline. Losses at the gene ends were 0 bases for V and 6 bases for J; bases not matched to a gene: 1. The CDR3 runs 14 residues. The CDR3 bases are TGTGCCAGCAGTTACTCGGCGGGAGCCGGGGAGCTGTTTTTT. Protein product: CASSYSAGAGELFF.

This clonotype was recorded many times. This chain links TRBV15 with TRBJ2-1; D gene ambiguous. The CDR3 covers 13 residues. The V end lost 5 bases, the J end lost 4 bases, and 9 bases lay between the germline ends. In germline, CDR1 is LNHNV, CDR2 YYDKDF (reference sequence). This chain's CDR3 is CATSPAQYNEQFF. As DNA, the CDR3 is TGTGCCACCAGCCCAGCTCAGTACAATGAGCAGTTCTTC.

This clonotype has a count of ten or more. The J gene is TRBJ2-2, the V gene TRBV20-1, with TRBD2 matching over 7 bases. Germline trimming cut 2 bases from V and 5 bases from J; bases unmatched to any gene: 11. Germline V lookup: CDR1 DFQATT, CDR2 SNEGSKA (reference sequence). The CDR3 totals 16 residues. The CDR3 is CSARFLSGGRTGELFF. The CDR3, as DNA: TGCAGTGCTAGATTCCTCTCTGGCGGGAGAACCGGGGAGCTGTTTTTT.

This sequence joins TRBV25-1 and TRBJ2-2, with D uncertain. The CDR3 totals 13 residues. The germline V and J ends were trimmed by 6 bases and 3 bases, with 8 bases remaining between them. Germline-derived CDR1 and CDR2 are MGHDK and SYGVNS. CDR3 in amino acids: CASRGIYTGELFF. CDR3 coding DNA: TGTGCCAGCAGGGGGATTTACACCGGGGAGCTGTTTTTT. Combining the CDR3 with reference TRBV25-1 and TRBJ2-2 gives the whole variable domain EADIYQTPRYLVIGTGKKITLECSQTMGHDKMYWYQQDPGMELHLIHYSYGVNSTEKGDLSSESTVSRIRTEHFPLTLESARPSHTSQYLCASRGIYTGELFFGEGSRLTVL.

This clonotype was picked up a small number of times. The DNA is omitted, as the CDR3 cannot be located on it reliably, and the CDR3 follows TCRdb's listing. The rearrangement links TRBV29-1 to TRBJ2-5; TRBD1, the D gene given by the table, was not confirmed from the DNA. The CDR3 numbers 13 amino acids, ends counted. Germline V gene sequence: CDR1 SQVTM, CDR2 ANQGSEA. This CDR3 reads CSVGTGARETQCF.

This chain joins TRBV29-1 and TRBJ2-5; TRBD2 aligns across 10 bases. The ends lost 6 bases at V and 5 bases at J; junction bases unmatched: 6. Germline V CDR1 and CDR2: SQVTM, ANQGSEA. The CDR3 consists of 13 residues. The CDR3 DNA reads as TGCAGCGTACTGGCTAGCGGGAGCGAGACCCAGTACTTC. Protein product: CSVLASGSETQYF.

This clonotype showed up many times. CDR3 in amino acids: CASSPRRLAGPYEQYF. CDR3 sequence (DNA): TGTGCCAGCAGCCCTCGTCGGCTAGCGGGACCCTACGAGCAGTACTTC. This sequence joins TRBV9 and TRBJ2-7, with 9 bases matching TRBD2. The length of the CDR3 is 16 residues. The germline gives CDR1 SGDLS, CDR2 YYNGEE. Germline trimming cut 4 bases from V and 2 bases from J; bases unmatched to any gene: 10.

This clonotype has only a few counts. This chain connects TRBV12-3 or TRBV12-4 to TRBJ2-3; 8 bases fit TRBD1. J was trimmed by 6 bases and V by 5 bases; bases with no gene match: 10. The CDR3 is made up of 15 amino acids. CDR3 in amino acids: CASSAGGAFPDTQYF. The CDR3 region has the DNA TGTGCCAGCAGTGCAGGGGGCGCTTTTCCTGATACGCAGTATTTT.

In this sample, this clonotype turned up a few times. The CDR3 DNA sequence: TGCAGCGTCGGCGGGCTCAGGGAAAACATTCAGTACTTC. This translates into CSVGGLRENIQYF. The chain combines TRBV29-1 with TRBJ2-4, with D perhaps matching TRBD1 or TRBD2 (5 bases each). The CDR3 is made up of 13 amino acids. The V end lost 6 bases, the J end lost 5 bases, and 14 bases lay between the germline ends. The V gene's germline CDR1 is SQVTM and CDR2 ANQGSEA. The variable domain in full, completed from reference TRBV29-1 and TRBJ2-4, reads SAVISQKPSRDICQRGTSLTIQCQVDSQVTMMFWYRQQPGQSLTLIATANQGSEATYESGFVIDKFPISRPNLTFSTLTVSNMSPEDSSIYLCSVGGLRENIQYFGAGTRLSVL.

The V gene is TRBV29-1, the J gene TRBJ2-3; tentative D call: TRBD1 (7 bases). The CDR3 is made up of 14 amino acids. Germline CDR1 reads SQVTM; CDR2 reads ANQGSEA. Trimming took 4 bases from V and 2 from J, leaving 13 bases between them. CDR3 residues: CSVATRGDTDTQYF. In DNA, the CDR3 is TGCAGCGTTGCCACCAGGGGGGACACAGATACGCAGTATTTT.

The gene calls are TRBV27 and TRBJ2-3, with 15 bases matching TRBD2. J was trimmed by 4 bases and V by 6 bases; bases with no gene match: 8. This CDR3 region has 17 residues. The germline gives CDR1 MNHEY, CDR2 SMNVEV (reference sequence). The CDR3 loop reads CASRGLAGGSKADTQYF. In nucleotides, the CDR3 is TGTGCCAGCAGGGGACTAGCGGGAGGCTCCAAGGCAGATACGCAGTATTTT.

This clonotype appeared many times. The gene calls are TRBV4-3 and TRBJ2-7; D is possibly TRBD1 (6 bases). Germline CDR1 reads LGHNA; CDR2 reads YSLEER. V lost 2 bases and J 3 bases, leaving 8 bases between the germline ends. This CDR3 comprises 13 residues. CDR3 sequence reads: CASSQSQGYEQYF. CDR3 nucleotides: TGCGCCAGCAGCCAATCACAGGGCTACGAGCAGTACTTC.

This clonotype was observed a single time. A read error may be the cause here, since a much bigger clone is one base away. The rearrangement uses TRBV9 and TRBJ1-2; 12 nucleotides align to TRBD1. This CDR3 spans 19 amino acids. Germline lookup yields CDR1 SGDLS and CDR2 YYNGEE. The CDR3 sequence: CASSAKKAPGTGGHNGNTF. The CDR3 nucleotides are TGTGCCAGCAGCGCCAAAAAGGCCCCGGGGACAGGGGGCCACAATGGCAACACCTTC.

Many counts were recorded for this clonotype. This rearrangement joins TRBV5-1 to TRBJ1-2; the D gene is possibly TRBD1 (6 bases). V shed 0 bases and J shed 6 bases, with 6 bases lying between them. The CDR3 extends over 12 amino acids. Germline V CDR1 and CDR2: SGHRS, YFSETQ. This CDR3 reads CASSLDRDGYTF. The DNA of the CDR3 is TGCGCCAGCAGCTTGGACAGGGATGGCTACACCTTC.

The table lists this clonotype with a few counts. The gene calls are TRBV5-1 and TRBJ2-5; weak D call: TRBD1 (6 bases). The CDR3 has 14 residues. Germline V gives CDR1 SGHRS, CDR2 YFSETQ. V lost 4 bases to trimming and J lost 5 bases, with 15 bases between them. The CDR3: CASSPGQPGETQYF. The CDR3 DNA reads TGCGCCAGCAGCCCCGGACAGCCGGGGGAGACCCAGTACTTC. Based on the CDR3 plus reference TRBV5-1 and TRBJ2-5, the full variable domain is KAGVTQTPRYLIKTRGQQVTLSCSPISGHRSVSWYQQTPGQGLQFLFEYFSETQRNKGNFPGRFSGRQFSNSRSEMNVSTLELGDSALYLCASSPGQPGETQYFGPGTRLLVL.

In DNA, the CDR3 is TGTGCCAGCAGCCAATTTGGACTTGCCTACGAGCAGTACTTC. Its protein product is CASSQFGLAYEQYF. The chain links TRBV14 to TRBJ2-7; weak D call: TRBD2 (5 bases). V dropped 2 bases and J dropped 2 bases, with 10 bases sitting between them. The CDR3 extends over 14 amino acids. Germline values: CDR1 SGHDN, CDR2 FVKESK.